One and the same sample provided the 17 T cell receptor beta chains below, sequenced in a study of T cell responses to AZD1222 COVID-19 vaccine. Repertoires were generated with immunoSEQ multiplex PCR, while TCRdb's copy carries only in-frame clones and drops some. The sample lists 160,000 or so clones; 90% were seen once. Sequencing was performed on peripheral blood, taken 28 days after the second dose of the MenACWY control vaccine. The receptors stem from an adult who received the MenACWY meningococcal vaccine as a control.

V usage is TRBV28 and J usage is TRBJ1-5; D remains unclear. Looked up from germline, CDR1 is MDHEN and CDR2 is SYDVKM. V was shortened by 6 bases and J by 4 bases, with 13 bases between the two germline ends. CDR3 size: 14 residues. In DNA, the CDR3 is TGTGCCAGCAGCCCAAGAGCATATAATCAGCCCCAGCATTTT. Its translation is CASSPRAYNQPQHF.

The CDR3 DNA sequence: TGTGCCACAACTCTGCTAGCGGGAGAATTCTACGAGCAGTACTTC. Its protein is CATTLLAGEFYEQYF. The chain has TRBV10-3 and TRBJ2-7, with TRBD2 matching over 10 bases. V dropped 10 bases and J dropped 3; count of bases not matched to a gene: 12. This CDR3 comprises 15 residues. The germline V gene has CDR1 ENHRY and CDR2 SYGVKD.

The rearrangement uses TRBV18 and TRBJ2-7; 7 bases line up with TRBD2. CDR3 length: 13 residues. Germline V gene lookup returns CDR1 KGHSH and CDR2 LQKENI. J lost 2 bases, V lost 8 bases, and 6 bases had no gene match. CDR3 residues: CASGPREAYEQYF. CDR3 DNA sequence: TGTGCCAGCGGACCTCGGGAGGCCTACGAGCAGTACTTC.

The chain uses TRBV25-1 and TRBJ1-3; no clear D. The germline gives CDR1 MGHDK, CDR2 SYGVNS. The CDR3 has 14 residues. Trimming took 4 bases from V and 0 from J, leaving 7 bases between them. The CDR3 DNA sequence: TGTGCCAGCAGTGCCCGGAACTCTGGAAACACCATATATTTT. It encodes CASSARNSGNTIYF.

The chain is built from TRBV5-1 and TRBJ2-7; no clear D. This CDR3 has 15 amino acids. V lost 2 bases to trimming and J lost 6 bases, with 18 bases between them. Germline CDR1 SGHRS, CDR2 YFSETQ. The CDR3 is CASSFEAQRAFEQYF. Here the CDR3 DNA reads TGCGCCAGCAGCTTTGAGGCCCAAAGAGCTTTCGAGCAGTACTTC.

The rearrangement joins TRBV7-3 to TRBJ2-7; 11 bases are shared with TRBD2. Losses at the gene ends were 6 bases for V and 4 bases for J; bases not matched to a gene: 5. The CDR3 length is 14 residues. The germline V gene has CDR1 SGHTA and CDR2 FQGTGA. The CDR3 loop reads CASRSGTSGYEQYF. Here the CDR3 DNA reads TGTGCCAGCAGGTCCGGGACTAGCGGATACGAGCAGTACTTC.

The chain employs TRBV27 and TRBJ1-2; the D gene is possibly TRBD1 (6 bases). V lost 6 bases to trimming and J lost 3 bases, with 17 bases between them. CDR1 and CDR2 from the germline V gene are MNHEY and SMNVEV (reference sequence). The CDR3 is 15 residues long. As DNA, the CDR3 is TGTGCCAGCAGCGTAAGCCACAGGGACTACTATGGCTACACCTTC. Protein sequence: CASSVSHRDYYGYTF.

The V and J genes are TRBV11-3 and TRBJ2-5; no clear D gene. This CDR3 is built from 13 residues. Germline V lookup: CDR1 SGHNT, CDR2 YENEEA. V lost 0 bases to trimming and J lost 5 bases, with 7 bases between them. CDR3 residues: CASSLDNWETQYF. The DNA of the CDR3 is TGTGCCAGCAGCTTAGATAACTGGGAGACCCAGTACTTC.

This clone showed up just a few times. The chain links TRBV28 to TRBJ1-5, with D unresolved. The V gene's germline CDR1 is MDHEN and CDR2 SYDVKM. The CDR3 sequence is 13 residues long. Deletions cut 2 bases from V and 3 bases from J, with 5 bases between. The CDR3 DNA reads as TGTGCCAGCAGTTTAACATACAATCAGCCCCAGCATTTT. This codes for CASSLTYNQPQHF.

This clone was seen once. CDR3 residues: CASSLPGQAAYGYTF. DNA for the CDR3: TGTGCCAGCAGTTTACCTGGACAGGCTGCCTATGGCTACACCTTC. The V and J genes are TRBV28 and TRBJ1-2; 7 bases are a match to TRBD1. Germline V lookup: CDR1 MDHEN, CDR2 SYDVKM. With V trimmed by 2 bases and J by 4 bases, 7 bases remained unmatched. The CDR3 sequence is 15 residues long.

Here the CDR3 reads CASSFGQGLDYGYTF. In DNA, the CDR3 is TGTGCCAGCAGCTTTGGACAGGGACTAGACTATGGCTACACCTTC. V is TRBV7-8 and J is TRBJ1-2, with 8 bases aligning to TRBD1. The CDR3 runs to 15 residues. CDR1 SGHVS and CDR2 FQNEAQ come from the germline V gene. Trimming at V came to 3 bases and at J to 3 bases, leaving 6 bases not matched to a gene.

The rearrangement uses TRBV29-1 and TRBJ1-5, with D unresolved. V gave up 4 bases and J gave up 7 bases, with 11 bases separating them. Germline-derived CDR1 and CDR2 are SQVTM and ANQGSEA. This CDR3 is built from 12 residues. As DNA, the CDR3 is TGCAGCGTTGGTTCCGTTGGGCAGCCCCAGCATTTT. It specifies CSVGSVGQPQHF.

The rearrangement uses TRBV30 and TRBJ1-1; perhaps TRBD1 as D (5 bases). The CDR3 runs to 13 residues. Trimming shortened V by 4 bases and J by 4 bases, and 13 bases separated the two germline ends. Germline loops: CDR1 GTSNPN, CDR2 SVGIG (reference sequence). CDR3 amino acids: CAWKVGTGTEAFF. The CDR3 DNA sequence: TGTGCCTGGAAGGTGGGGACTGGCACTGAAGCTTTCTTT.

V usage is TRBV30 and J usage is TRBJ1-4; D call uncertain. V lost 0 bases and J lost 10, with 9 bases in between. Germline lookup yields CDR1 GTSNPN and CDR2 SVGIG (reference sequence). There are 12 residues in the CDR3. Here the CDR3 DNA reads TGTGCCTGGAGTGTAGCCCGAGGAAAACTGTTTTTT. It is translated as CAWSVARGKLFF.

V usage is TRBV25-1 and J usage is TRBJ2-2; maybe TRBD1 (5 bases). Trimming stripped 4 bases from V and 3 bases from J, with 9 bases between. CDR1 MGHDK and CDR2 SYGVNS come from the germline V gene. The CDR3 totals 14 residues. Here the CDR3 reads CASSVGEYTGELFF. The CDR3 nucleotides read TGTGCCAGCAGTGTAGGGGAATACACCGGGGAGCTGTTTTTT.

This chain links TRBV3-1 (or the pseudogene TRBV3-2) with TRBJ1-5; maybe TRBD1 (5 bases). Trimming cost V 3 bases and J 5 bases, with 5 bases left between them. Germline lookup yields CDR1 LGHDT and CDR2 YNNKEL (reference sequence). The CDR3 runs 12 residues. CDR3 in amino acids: CASSQTDQPQHF. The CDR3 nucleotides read TGTGCCAGCAGCCAGACAGATCAGCCCCAGCATTTT.

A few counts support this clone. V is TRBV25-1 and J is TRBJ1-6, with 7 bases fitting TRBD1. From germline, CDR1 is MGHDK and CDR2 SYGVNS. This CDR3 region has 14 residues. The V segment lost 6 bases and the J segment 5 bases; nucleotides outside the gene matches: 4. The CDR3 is CASSLQGNNSPLHF. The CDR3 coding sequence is TGTGCCAGCAGCTTACAGGGGAATAATTCACCCCTCCACTTT. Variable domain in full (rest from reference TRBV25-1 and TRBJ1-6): EADIYQTPRYLVIGTGKKITLECSQTMGHDKMYWYQQDPGMELHLIHYSYGVNSTEKGDLSSESTVSRIRTEHFPLTLESARPSHTSQYLCASSLQGNNSPLHFGNGTRLTVT.